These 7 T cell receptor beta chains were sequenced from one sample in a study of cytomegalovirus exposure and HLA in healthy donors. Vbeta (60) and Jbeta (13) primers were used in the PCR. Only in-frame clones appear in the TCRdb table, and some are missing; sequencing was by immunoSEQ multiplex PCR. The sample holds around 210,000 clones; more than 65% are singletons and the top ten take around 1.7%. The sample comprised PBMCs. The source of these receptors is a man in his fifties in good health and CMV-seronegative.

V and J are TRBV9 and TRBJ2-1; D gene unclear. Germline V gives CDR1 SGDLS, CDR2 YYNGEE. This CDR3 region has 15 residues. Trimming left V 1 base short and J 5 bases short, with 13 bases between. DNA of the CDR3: TGTGCCAGCAGCGTAAGTGACTGGCCTGACAATGAGCAGTTCTTC. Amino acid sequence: CASSVSDWPDNEQFF.

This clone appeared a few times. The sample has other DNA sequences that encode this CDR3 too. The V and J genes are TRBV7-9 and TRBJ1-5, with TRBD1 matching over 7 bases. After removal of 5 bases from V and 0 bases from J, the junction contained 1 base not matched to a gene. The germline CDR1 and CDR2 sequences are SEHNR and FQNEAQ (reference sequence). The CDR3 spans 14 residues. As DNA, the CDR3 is TGTGCCAGCAGCCGGGACAGTAGCAATCAGCCCCAGCATTTT. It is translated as CASSRDSSNQPQHF.

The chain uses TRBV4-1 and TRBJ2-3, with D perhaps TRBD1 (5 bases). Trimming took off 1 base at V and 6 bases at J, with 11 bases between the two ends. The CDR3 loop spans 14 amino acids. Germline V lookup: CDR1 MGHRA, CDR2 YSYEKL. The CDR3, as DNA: TGCGCCAGCAGCCAAGTCCACAGGAGTGATACGCAGTATTTT. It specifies CASSQVHRSDTQYF.

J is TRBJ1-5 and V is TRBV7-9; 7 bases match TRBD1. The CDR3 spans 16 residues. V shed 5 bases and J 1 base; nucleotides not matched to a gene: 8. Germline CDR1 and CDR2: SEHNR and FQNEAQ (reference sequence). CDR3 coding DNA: TGTGCCAGCAGCCTAACAGGGGATAGGAGCAATCAGCCCCAGCATTTT. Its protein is CASSLTGDRSNQPQHF.

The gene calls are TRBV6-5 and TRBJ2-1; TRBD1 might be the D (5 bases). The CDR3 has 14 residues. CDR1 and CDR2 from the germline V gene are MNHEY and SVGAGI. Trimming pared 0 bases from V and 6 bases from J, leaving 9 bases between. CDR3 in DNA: TGTGCCAGCAGTTACTCGGGGCTATTCAATGAGCAGTTCTTC. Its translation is CASSYSGLFNEQFF.

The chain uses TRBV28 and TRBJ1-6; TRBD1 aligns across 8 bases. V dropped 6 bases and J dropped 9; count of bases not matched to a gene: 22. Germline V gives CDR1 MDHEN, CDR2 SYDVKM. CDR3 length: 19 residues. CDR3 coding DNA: TGTGCCAGCAGAACCATCGTGTCCAGGCAGGGGGCGCTTAGTTCACCCCTCCACTTT. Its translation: CASRTIVSRQGALSSPLHF.

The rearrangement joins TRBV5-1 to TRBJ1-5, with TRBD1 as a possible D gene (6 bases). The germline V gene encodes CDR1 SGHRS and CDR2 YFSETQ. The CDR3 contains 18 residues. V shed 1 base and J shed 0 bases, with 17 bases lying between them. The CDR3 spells CASSLFPRTVNSNQPQHF. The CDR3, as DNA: TGCGCCAGCAGCTTGTTTCCGCGGACAGTCAATAGCAATCAGCCCCAGCATTTT.